This passage covers 2 T cell receptor beta chains from one sample sequenced in a study of T-cell reconstitution after alpha-beta-depleted transplantation in children. As it was prepared, the TCRbeta library received unique molecular identifiers. MiXCR, run by TCRdb on the PCR reads, gives a single entry per CDR3 protein. The table lists about 240,000 distinct CDR3 sequences, approximately 12% of them singletons, with approximately 2.4% in the top ten. Sequencing used PBMCs from the stem cell graft donor, obtained from the stem cell graft. These receptors were collected from a human donor who donated a stem cell graft to a child with acute lymphoblastic leukemia.

In the case of this clonotype: A much larger clone lies a single base off, so this may be a read error. The chain uses TRBV6-1 and TRBJ1-2; D not resolved. Trimming left V 8 bases short and J 10 bases short, with 14 bases between. Germline loops: CDR1 MNHNS, CDR2 SASEGT. This CDR3 is 11 amino acids long. The CDR3 sequence is CASVHGVDYTF. In DNA form, the CDR3 reads TGTGCCAGCGTACACGGCGTGGACTACACCTTC.

There are a few counts of this clonotype. The V and J genes are TRBV28 and TRBJ2-5; D possibly corresponds to TRBD1 (5 bases). Trimming left V 6 bases short and J 4 bases short, with 21 bases between. Germline V CDR1 and CDR2: MDHEN, SYDVKM. This CDR3 region has 16 residues. CDR3 loop: CASSVIRTVGRETQYF. DNA of the CDR3: TGTGCCAGCAGCGTGATCCGGACGGTGGGGCGAGAGACCCAGTACTTC.